A few counts support the clone carrying this T cell receptor (delta chain). Its antigen is unknown. At one of its ends the junction is not consistent with the germline gene, which may arise from a read error. TCRdb re-processed the RT-PCR reads via CATT. Here the sample spans roughly 550 delta-chain clones, approximately 31% being singletons. The CDR3 spans 21 residues. Looked up from germline, CDR1 is GEAIGNYY and CDR2 is EKD. This sample is part of a study of gammadelta T cells in human blood. Broader study findings: Polyclonal expansion of innate γδ T cells after birth appeared microbially driven.

Material for sequencing was Vgamma9Vdelta2 gamma-delta T cells from adult blood. The chain recombines TRDV2 with TRDJ1; 12 nucleotides agree with TRDD3. This TCR derives from a human donor. The CDR3 sequence: CASDTVQLGDTSPKYTDKLIF. In DNA form, the CDR3 reads TGTGCCAGTGACACCGTGCAACTGGGGGATACCTCACCTAAGTACACAGATAAACTCATCTTT.